This T cell receptor (beta chain) originates from a study of T-cell reconstitution after alpha-beta-depleted transplantation in children. Study-level findings and limits: T-cell counts and diversity at one year post-transplant came mainly from newly produced T cells. Several hundred expanded graft clones reportedly were the source of alpha-beta T cells about two months after transplant. TCRbeta diversity was high at day 60 in some patients (a result of surviving recipient T cells and thymic progenitors).

Unique molecular identifiers were used to barcode this TCRbeta library. One entry per CDR3 protein, called by TCRdb with MiXCR from the PCR reads. The sample has about 240,000 distinct CDR3 sequences; roughly 25% are singletons. Germline loops: CDR1 LNHNV, CDR2 YYDKDF (reference sequence). Trimming cost V 4 bases and J 4 bases; bases outside gene matches: 5. The CDR3 has 14 residues. This clonotype has at least ten counts. The antigen remains unidentified. The sequencing used PBMCs, collected before TCRalphabeta/CD19-depleted stem cell transplant. V is TRBV15 and J is TRBJ2-7; TRBD1 agrees at 9 bases. The sequence came from a girl aged 2 to 10 with Fanconi anemia, due to receive a stem cell transplant. The CDR3 here is CATSNRDRVYEQYF. The DNA of the CDR3 is TGTGCCACCAGCAACCGGGACAGGGTATACGAGCAGTACTTC.